Here is one T cell receptor (beta chain) with its context. With 60 Vbeta and 13 Jbeta primers, the PCR was carried out. Generated by immunoSEQ multiplex PCR, the TCRdb table keeps only in-frame clones and is missing some. The sample consists of 120,000 or so clones, 74% of them appearing once. This entry belongs to a study of cytomegalovirus exposure and HLA in healthy donors. CDR1 MGHRA and CDR2 YSYEKL come from the germline V gene. The CDR3 is 16 amino acids. V shed 1 base, J shed 3 bases, and the junction held 8 bases outside the gene matches. Sequenced input: PBMCs. This receptor was identified in a woman in her 50s in good health and CMV-seropositive. The chain joins TRBV4-1 to TRBJ2-7, with 8 bases identical to TRBD1. As DNA, the CDR3 is TGCGCCAGCAGCCAAGGCACTGACAGGGGACTCTACGAGCAGTACTTC. Amino acids: CASSQGTDRGLYEQYF.